A single sample is the source of the 30 T cell receptor beta chains below, sequenced in a study of cytomegalovirus exposure and HLA in healthy donors. With 60 Vbeta and 13 Jbeta primers, the PCR was carried out. The method was immunoSEQ multiplex PCR; TCRdb's version includes in-frame clones alone and lacks a portion of them. The sample shows around 270,000 clones, under 90% of them seen only once. The specimen sequenced was PBMCs. The receptor set was obtained from a girl aged 2 to 9 in good health and CMV-seronegative.

The chain combines TRBV19 with TRBJ2-2; 9 positions agree with TRBD1. The CDR3 sequence is 16 residues long. V lost 7 bases, J lost 3 bases, and 9 bases stayed unmatched. Germline-derived CDR1 and CDR2 are LNHDA and SQIVND (reference sequence). CDR3 sequence: CASTKFGTGYTGELFF. The CDR3 coding sequence is TGTGCCAGTACCAAATTCGGGACAGGGTACACCGGGGAGCTGTTTTTT.

This clone was counted once. The V gene is TRBV30, the J gene TRBJ2-1, with D perhaps TRBD2 (5 bases). The CDR3 has 14 amino acids. The germline CDR1 and CDR2 sequences are GTSNPN and SVGIG (reference sequence). V was shortened by 7 bases and J by 9 bases, with 22 bases between the two germline ends. The CDR3 nucleotides are TGTGCCTCCCCCCCCGGCGAGGGCAACGGTGAGCAGTTCTTC. Its protein product is CASPPGEGNGEQFF. The full variable domain, its missing parts supplied by reference TRBV30 and TRBJ2-1, is SQTIHQWPATLVQPVGSPLSLECTVEGTSNPNLYWYRQAAGRGLQLLFYSVGIGQISSEVPQNLSASRPQDRQFILSSKKLLLSDSGFYLCASPPGEGNGEQFFGPGTRLTVL.

This sequence joins TRBV28 and TRBJ2-3; 9 bases map to TRBD1. This CDR3 comprises 14 residues. Unmatched junction bases numbered 4, after V lost 6 bases and J lost 3 bases. Germline CDR1 and CDR2: MDHEN and SYDVKM. CDR3 DNA: TGTGCCAGCAGCCGGGACAGGGATACAGATACGCAGTATTTT. This sequence encodes CASSRDRDTDTQYF.

This chain connects TRBV19 to TRBJ1-4; 10 bases fit TRBD1. Trimming at V came to 4 bases and at J to 4 bases, leaving 3 bases not matched to a gene. The CDR3 has 15 amino acids. Germline V lookup: CDR1 LNHDA, CDR2 SQIVND (reference sequence). This chain's CDR3 is CASSKGQGGNEKLFF. CDR3 DNA: TGTGCCAGTAGTAAAGGACAGGGGGGTAATGAAAAACTGTTTTTT.

This clone turned up a few times. The chain uses TRBV19 and TRBJ2-3; 7 nucleotides line up with TRBD2. Germline CDR1 is LNHDA and CDR2 is SQIVND (reference sequence). The CDR3 contains 15 residues. V trimming: 5 bases; J trimming: 1 base; junction bases outside the gene matches: 6. CDR3 nucleotides: TGTGCCAGTAGTTCTGGACTAGGGGGCACAGATACGCAGTATTTT. Translated, it gives CASSSGLGGTDTQYF.

This chain joins TRBV28 and TRBJ2-2, with 7 bases identical to TRBD1. V shed 6 bases, J shed 6 bases, and the junction held 13 bases outside the gene matches. CDR1 is MDHEN and CDR2 is SYDVKM in the germline V gene. The CDR3 is 16 residues long. CDR3 in amino acids: CASSPADRIRSGELFF. The CDR3 DNA sequence: TGTGCCAGCAGCCCCGCGGACAGGATCCGATCCGGGGAGCTGTTTTTT.

This rearrangement joins TRBV10-3 to TRBJ1-5; D perhaps matches TRBD1 (6 bases). This CDR3 has 15 amino acids. The V end was cut by 5 bases, the J end by 2 bases, with 13 bases between. Germline CDR1 is ENHRY and CDR2 is SYGVKD. The CDR3 loop is CAISREGEGNQPQHF. CDR3 nucleotide sequence: TGTGCCATCAGTCGAGAGGGGGAAGGCAATCAGCCCCAGCATTTT.

The V and J genes are TRBV7-9 and TRBJ2-1; 11 nucleotides align to TRBD1. V was pared by 5 bases and J by 2 bases, with 5 bases of the junction left unmatched. The CDR3 sequence is 16 residues long. Germline values: CDR1 SEHNR, CDR2 FQNEAQ (reference sequence). The CDR3 protein is CASSPPGQGAYNEQFF. The CDR3 region has the DNA TGTGCCAGCAGCCCACCGGGACAGGGGGCCTACAATGAGCAGTTCTTC.

CDR3 loop: CASSLVRENTEAFF. CDR3 nucleotides: TGTGCCAGCAGCTTAGTACGGGAGAACACTGAAGCTTTCTTT. This chain connects TRBV7-9 to TRBJ1-1; D not certain. Trimming removed 1 base from V and 1 base from J, with 7 bases in between. The germline CDR1 and CDR2 sequences are SEHNR and FQNEAQ (reference sequence). The CDR3 is 14 amino acids.

The V call is TRBV28, the J call TRBJ1-1, with unresolved D. This CDR3 comprises 17 residues. Deletions cut 4 bases from V and 3 bases from J, with 21 bases between. Germline CDR1 and CDR2: MDHEN and SYDVKM. CDR3 amino acids: CASSSEKVPLGDTEAFF. CDR3 coding DNA: TGTGCCAGCAGTTCGGAGAAGGTCCCTTTGGGTGACACTGAAGCTTTCTTT.

The genes are TRBV6-1 and TRBJ1-2; maybe TRBD1 (6 bases). V was pared by 3 bases and J by 4 bases, with 21 bases between. CDR1 and CDR2 (germline): MNHNS, SASEGT. This CDR3 contains 17 residues. CDR3 bases: TGTGCCAGCAGTGACTACAGGGTTAGGCCGAAAACCTATGGCTACACCTTC. Translating gives CASSDYRVRPKTYGYTF.

This clone was recorded once. V and J are TRBV6-5 and TRBJ1-1; D possibly corresponds to TRBD1 (5 bases). The CDR3 runs to 13 residues. Per germline, CDR1 MNHEY and CDR2 SVGAGI. V lost 8 bases and J 3 bases, leaving 13 bases between the germline ends. The CDR3 nucleotides read TGTGCCAGCCGGTGGGGCAGTCACACTGAAGCTTTCTTT. Protein sequence: CASRWGSHTEAFF.

This clone has just one count. The V gene is TRBV28, the J gene TRBJ1-1; D is undetermined. V shed 5 bases and J shed 10 bases, with 20 bases lying between them. Germline V gene sequence: CDR1 MDHEN, CDR2 SYDVKM. This CDR3 is built from 14 residues. The chain's CDR3 is CASSPPVGSVGAFF. The CDR3 coding sequence is TGTGCCAGCAGTCCCCCCGTTGGCAGCGTGGGAGCTTTCTTT.

The chain employs TRBV23-1 and TRBJ2-1; 9 positions agree with TRBD1. TRBV23-1 is labeled an ORF, and its function is uncertain. This CDR3 has 20 residues. With 0 bases clipped from V and 1 base from J, the junction kept 13 bases outside the gene matches. CDR3 sequence reads: CASSQSLRDRVSFSYNEQFF. The CDR3 coding sequence is TGCGCCAGCAGTCAATCTCTTCGGGACAGGGTCTCATTTTCCTACAATGAGCAGTTCTTC.

The CDR3 coding sequence is TGCGCCAGCAGCCAAGGGTTAACGGCGGGGGGAGAGCAGTTCTTC. Protein: CASSQGLTAGGEQFF. This chain links TRBV4-1 with TRBJ2-1; 8 bases agree with TRBD2. CDR3 length equals 15 residues. Per the germline V gene, CDR1 is MGHRA and CDR2 is YSYEKL. The junction had 9 bases not matched to a gene; V was cut back by 1 base and J by 10 bases.

This chain uses TRBV6-4 with TRBJ2-1; TRBD2 might be the D (7 bases). The germline V gene encodes CDR1 MRHNA and CDR2 SNTAGT. V was clipped by 0 bases and J by 4 bases, with 13 bases between them. This CDR3 is built from 16 residues. In DNA form, the CDR3 reads TGTGCCAGCAGTGACTCGGGGGGGGCCCGATACAATGAGCAGTTCTTC. This sequence encodes CASSDSGGARYNEQFF.

The CDR3 is CAWSVVLYIQYF. The CDR3 nucleotides are TGTGCCTGGAGTGTGGTGCTATACATTCAGTACTTC. The chain combines TRBV30 with TRBJ2-4; D gene unclear. The ends were cut back, 0 bases at V and 8 bases at J, with 8 bases in the middle. This CDR3 has 12 amino acids. The germline gives CDR1 GTSNPN, CDR2 SVGIG (reference sequence).

On this clone: Other DNA sequences of this sample code for an identical CDR3. J is TRBJ1-2 and V is TRBV9, with D maybe TRBD1 (5 bases). The CDR3 totals 14 residues. Germline loops: CDR1 SGDLS, CDR2 YYNGEE. V was pared by 0 bases and J by 3 bases, with 9 bases between. The CDR3 region has the DNA TGTGCCAGCAGCGTAGGAGGAGGGGACTATGGCTACACCTTC. Its protein product is CASSVGGGDYGYTF.

The chain has TRBV4-1 and TRBJ2-1; 11 bases are shared with TRBD2. Per germline, CDR1 MGHRA and CDR2 YSYEKL. Trimming removed 1 base from V and 3 bases from J; junction bases left unmatched: 5. The CDR3 runs to 17 residues. The chain's CDR3 is CASSQVLAGGYYNEQFF. In DNA form, the CDR3 reads TGCGCCAGCAGCCAAGTTCTAGCGGGAGGTTACTACAATGAGCAGTTCTTC.

This chain connects TRBV9 to TRBJ2-3, with D maybe TRBD2 (6 bases). With 0 bases removed from V and 3 bases from J, the gap between germline ends came to 11 bases. The germline V gene encodes CDR1 SGDLS and CDR2 YYNGEE. The CDR3 loop spans 15 amino acids. In nucleotides, the CDR3 is TGTGCCAGCAGCGTAGGTCGGAGCGGGACAGATACGCAGTATTTT. It encodes CASSVGRSGTDTQYF.

This chain uses TRBV5-3 with TRBJ2-7, with TRBD2 as a possible D gene (7 bases). TRBV5-3 is noted as an ORF with a role that remains uncertain. V gave up 0 bases and J gave up 2 bases, with 15 bases separating them. This CDR3 has 16 amino acids. As DNA, the CDR3 is TGTGCCAGAAGCTTGGGGCCCCGGCGGGGGCCCTACGAGCAGTACTTC. This translates into CARSLGPRRGPYEQYF.

The rearrangement joins TRBV7-9 to TRBJ2-2, with a weak D call TRBD1 (6 bases). CDR3 length: 14 residues. CDR1 and CDR2 from the germline V gene are SEHNR and FQNEAQ (reference sequence). Trimming pared 11 bases from V and 2 bases from J, leaving 15 bases between. The CDR3 DNA is TGTGCCCACTCGGGACAACTAAACACCGGGGAGCTGTTTTTT. Amino acids: CAHSGQLNTGELFF.

The chain links TRBV5-4 to TRBJ1-4, with D unclear. The V and J ends lost 4 bases and 4 bases respectively, with 5 bases between them. The germline V gene encodes CDR1 SGHNT and CDR2 YYREEE (reference sequence). CDR3 length equals 12 residues. CDR3 loop: CASSQINEKLFF. The CDR3 DNA sequence: TGTGCCAGCAGCCAAATTAATGAAAAACTGTTTTTT.

The V call is TRBV18, the J call TRBJ2-7, with TRBD2 matching 13 bases. The CDR3 length is 18 residues. V trimming: 4 bases; J trimming: 0 bases; junction bases outside the gene matches: 9. Per germline, CDR1 KGHSH and CDR2 LQKENI. DNA of the CDR3: TGTGCCAGCTCACGGACCATGGGACTAGCGGGACTCTCCTACGAGCAGTACTTC. This translates into CASSRTMGLAGLSYEQYF.

The rearrangement joins TRBV2 to TRBJ2-3, with D perhaps matching TRBD2 (5 bases). From germline, CDR1 is SNHLY and CDR2 FYNNEI. This CDR3 contains 14 residues. The CDR3 region has the DNA TGTGCTAGCCGGAGCGGAGCTAGCACAGATACGCAGTATTTT. It is translated as CASRSGASTDTQYF.

V gene TRBV11-3 combines with J gene TRBJ2-1; 8 positions agree with TRBD2. V dropped 8 bases and J dropped 7; count of bases not matched to a gene: 13. Germline CDR1 is SGHNT and CDR2 is YENEEA. The CDR3 sequence is 15 residues long. The chain's CDR3 is CASGPLAVLRNEQFF. The CDR3 DNA reads as TGTGCCAGCGGTCCACTAGCGGTCTTGAGAAATGAGCAGTTCTTC. The full variable domain, completed using reference TRBV11-3 and TRBJ2-1, is EAGVVQSPRYKIIEKKQPVAFWCNPISGHNTLYWYLQNLGQGPELLIRYENEEAVDDSQLPKDRFSAERLKGVDSTLKIQPAELGDSAVYLCASGPLAVLRNEQFFGPGTRLTVL.

The gene calls are TRBV27 and TRBJ2-5; 11 bases align to TRBD2. Gene TRBJ2-7 matches the end of the DNA better, so the J call may be wrong. CDR3 size: 14 residues. Germline-derived CDR1 and CDR2 are MNHEY and SMNVEV (reference sequence). In nucleotides, the CDR3 is TGTGCCAGCAGACTAGCGGGAGTAACCCACGAGCAGTACTTC. This codes for CASRLAGVTHEQYF.

This clone came up a few times. This chain uses TRBV15 with TRBJ2-1; the match to TRBD2 covers 9 bases. Germline V gene sequence: CDR1 LNHNV, CDR2 YYDKDF (reference sequence). The trim removed 7 bases at V and 7 bases at J, leaving 14 bases unmatched. This CDR3 spans 16 amino acids. As DNA, the CDR3 is TGTGCCACCACCAATATCACCGGGACTAGCAGGAATGAGCAGTTCTTC. Protein: CATTNITGTSRNEQFF.

The rearrangement uses TRBV7-3 and TRBJ1-3, with D tentatively TRBD1 (5 bases). The V and J ends lost 5 bases and 4 bases respectively, with 9 bases between them. CDR3 length: 13 residues. Per the germline V gene, CDR1 is SGHTA and CDR2 is FQGTGA. The CDR3 here is CASSPDSGNTIYF. The CDR3 DNA is TGTGCCAGCAGCCCAGACAGCGGAAACACCATATATTTT.

CDR3 in DNA: TGTGCCAGCAGTTTACCCCGGGTGGGAGCCTACGAGCAGTACTTC. Its protein product is CASSLPRVGAYEQYF. V gene TRBV28 combines with J gene TRBJ2-7; D is possibly TRBD2 (5 bases). The CDR3 spans 15 residues. V lost 2 bases and J lost 2, with 13 bases in between. The V gene's germline CDR1 is MDHEN and CDR2 SYDVKM.